A selection of T cell receptor beta chains follows, all from one sample in a study of CD8+ T cells in alopecia areata. Clones were sequenced by immunoSEQ multiplex PCR, and TCRdb holds only the in-frame ones, with some missing. Among around 140,000 clones listed, about 85% were seen once. The input for sequencing was CD8+ T cells sorted from blood, taken at week 4, from a patient treated with tofacitinib. Receptors originate from a human donor with alopecia areata. The CDR3 runs from the conserved cysteine through the conserved F or W. D genes are given only for firm matches. Size is omitted from some rows. Given values are once, few, many or a class for expanded clones.

v_gene	j_gene	abundance	d_gene	CDR3nt	CDR3aa
TRBV7-8	TRBJ2-7	-	-	TGTGCCAGCAGCTTAGCGTCCAATTACGAGCAGTACTTC	CASSLASNYEQYF
TRBV27	TRBJ2-7	-	-	TGTGCCAGCAGCCCCGCGGACGCGGTTCAGTCCTACGAGCAGTACTTC	CASSPADAVQSYEQYF
TRBV4-1	TRBJ1-2	-	-	TGCGCCAGCAGCCAAGGTGCCAGCACAAACTATGGCTACACCTTC	CASSQGASTNYGYTF
TRBV2	TRBJ2-3	-	TRBD2	TGTGCCACCTACCTAGCGGGAGAATTCGCAGATACGCAGTATTTT	CATYLAGEFADTQYF
TRBV9	TRBJ2-7	-	-	TGTGCCAGCAGCCACGGGACTCTCAAAGGGTCCTACGAGCAGTACTTC	CASSHGTLKGSYEQYF
TRBV7-2	TRBJ2-6	-	-	TGTGCCAGCAGCTTTTACATACAGGGTTCCGGGGCCAACGTCCTGACTTTC	CASSFYIQGSGANVLTF
TRBV29-1	TRBJ2-7	-	-	TGCAGCGTTGAAACGACTGCCTATTACGAGCAGTACTTC	CSVETTAYYEQYF
TRBV29-1	TRBJ2-1	-	-	TGCAGCGTTGAAAGGGGCTACAATGAGCAGTTCTTC	CSVERGYNEQFF
TRBV27	TRBJ2-7	-	-	TGTGCCAGCAGTTGGAGATACGAGCAGTACTTC	CASSWRYEQYF
TRBV6-1	TRBJ2-5	once	-	TGTGCCAGCAGTGAAGTGGCGGCAGGGATAGGTGAGACCCAGTACTTC	CASSEVAAGIGETQYF
TRBV25-1	TRBJ2-7	-	-	TGTGCCAGCAGCCATTACGAGCAGTACTTC	CASSHYEQYF
TRBV29-1	TRBJ2-7	-	TRBD2	TGCAGCGTTGAAGATAGCGGGGGAGCCTACGAGCAGTACTTC	CSVEDSGGAYEQYF
TRBV12-5	TRBJ1-1	-	-	TGTGCTAGTCAGGGTACGGACCGAACTGAAGCTTTCTTT	CASQGTDRTEAFF
TRBV11-2	TRBJ1-2	-	-	TGTGCCAGCAGCTTAGGAGGGCAGGACAACTATGGCTACACCTTC	CASSLGGQDNYGYTF
TRBV5-6	TRBJ1-2	-	-	TGTGCCAGCAGCAGAGGCCGGTTGGATGGCTACACCTTC	CASSRGRLDGYTF
TRBV4-1	TRBJ1-2	-	-	TGCGCCAGCAGCCAAGATGCCAGGGCCCCTCTATACGGCTACACCTTC	CASSQDARAPLYGYTF
TRBV7-8	TRBJ1-1	-	-	TGTGCCAGCAGCTTAGGTCCAGGCGAGACGATGAACACTGAAGCTTTCTTT	CASSLGPGETMNTEAFF
TRBV13	TRBJ1-1	once	-	TGTGCCAGCAGCTCGACCGAGAACACTGAAGCTTTCTTT	CASSSTENTEAFF
TRBV4-1	TRBJ2-7	once	-	TGCGCCAGCAGCCAAGGACGGGACTTCTCCTACGAGCAGTACTTC	CASSQGRDFSYEQYF
TRBV29-1	TRBJ2-7	-	TRBD1	TGCAGCGCCATCCCGGGACAGGGCTACGAGCAGTACTTC	CSAIPGQGYEQYF
TRBV27	TRBJ1-1	-	-	TGTGCCAGCAGTCCCACGTGGGGGGCCGACACTGAAGCTTTCTTT	CASSPTWGADTEAFF
TRBV6-6	TRBJ1-4	-	-	TGTGCCAGCAGTTACTCTTCCGGGCCGCTGGGAAAACTGTTTTTT	CASSYSSGPLGKLFF
TRBV29-1	TRBJ2-7	-	-	TGCAGCGTCCATCATTCCCAACCCAAACAGGGCTACGAGCAGTACTTC	CSVHHSQPKQGYEQYF
TRBV12-5	TRBJ2-7	-	TRBD1	TGTGCTAGTGGTTGGGACAGAGTAAGCAACGAGCAGTACTTC	CASGWDRVSNEQYF
TRBV7-6	TRBJ2-1	-	TRBD2	TGTGCCAGCAGCTCTGCCGGGACTAGCGGCTTCAATGAGCAGTTCTTC	CASSSAGTSGFNEQFF
TRBV27	TRBJ2-6	-	-	TGTGCCAGCAGCCCGATTAGGGGGGATGGGGCCAACGTCCTGACTTTC	CASSPIRGDGANVLTF
TRBV5-6	TRBJ2-7	-	-	TGTGCCAGCAGCTTTGACTTTGGAGGCTACGAGCAGTACTTC	CASSFDFGGYEQYF